This T cell receptor (beta chain) was found in a study of T cell responses to AZD1222 COVID-19 vaccine. Trimming cost V 2 bases and J 0 bases, with 4 bases left between them. This CDR3 has 13 amino acids. The germline CDR1 and CDR2 sequences are SGHTA and FQGTGA. Method: immunoSEQ multiplex PCR; TCRdb's copy keeps in-frame clones and lacks some. The sample consists of some 50,000 clones, around 85% of them appearing once. Sample: peripheral blood, taken on day 0 of AZD1222 vaccination. This chain joins TRBV7-3 and TRBJ2-5; D unresolved. This TCR came from an adult in good health. As DNA, the CDR3 is TGTGCCAGCAGCTTAGACTACCAAGAGACCCAGTACTTC. This sequence encodes CASSLDYQETQYF.